This record concerns one T cell receptor beta chain sequence. TCRdb's copy holds only in-frame clones and misses some; the assay was immunoSEQ multiplex PCR. The data show about 160,000 clones, with 88% seen just once and about 6.6% held by the top ten. The V gene's germline CDR1 is MNHEY and CDR2 SVGAGI. Trimming stripped 10 bases from V and 6 bases from J, with 19 bases between. The CDR3 loop spans 13 amino acids. This specimen belongs to a study of blood T cell repertoires in COVID-19. Either two negative PCRs, clearance, or symptom resolution qualified Cohort 3 donors as recovered. Source material: PBMCs or T cells enriched from blood (not recorded which). This receptor was identified in a woman between 50 and 59 years old who had recovered from COVID-19. This rearrangement joins TRBV6-5 to TRBJ2-7; a possible D gene is TRBD1 (6 bases). The CDR3 DNA reads TGTGCCACAAAGCGAGGGGGAACCCTCGAGCAGTACTTC. It is translated as CATKRGGTLEQYF.